This T cell receptor (beta chain) came from a study of TIL therapy for anti-PD-1-resistant metastatic lung cancer. The overall study: Median patient age was approximately 58, ranging about 38-80 years. Most patients had lung adenocarcinoma; a handful of tumors were EGFR-mutant, two ALK-rearranged; half smoked currently or formerly. Whole-study results and caveats: Treatment-naive, never-smoker and oncogene-addicted patients were overrepresented in this highly selected cohort.

Concerning this clone: Its antigen remains unknown.

This was the immunoSEQ v3 assay. Each library reached roughly 2 million read pairs, or about 5-6 million at deep level. TCRdb's copy holds only in-frame clones and misses some; the assay was immunoSEQ multiplex PCR. The sample lists tens of thousands of clones; about 69% were seen once. Time point reported: pre-treatment sample, taken before nivolumab and TIL therapy. V gave up 1 base and J gave up 1 base, with 16 bases separating them. Germline V CDR1 and CDR2: SGHVS, FNYEAQ. This CDR3 is built from 18 residues. The clonotype was recovered from a person aged 25-85 years with non-small cell lung cancer. The starting material was blood, obtained at baseline. This chain joins TRBV7-6 and TRBJ2-2; tentatively, D is TRBD2 (6 bases). The CDR3 loop is CASSLDSSVLGNTGELFF. Written as DNA, the CDR3 is TGTGCCAGCAGCTTAGACTCTAGCGTGCTGGGGAACACCGGGGAGCTGTTTTTT.